Presented here are 5 T cell receptor beta chains from one specimen sequenced in a study of T-cell reconstitution after alpha-beta-depleted transplantation in children. Unique molecular identifiers were used to barcode this TCRbeta library. A single record per CDR3 protein comes from TCRdb applying MiXCR to the PCR reads. This table has 200,000 to 250,000 distinct CDR3 sequences, roughly a tenth appearing once. Sequencing used PBMCs, obtained before TCRalphabeta/CD19-depleted stem cell transplant. Receptors originate from a child less than two years old with acute myeloid leukemia, due to receive a stem cell transplant.

V usage is TRBV5-1 and J usage is TRBJ1-1, with a possible D match to TRBD1 (5 bases). The V gene's germline CDR1 is SGHRS and CDR2 YFSETQ. V was shortened by 2 bases and J by 3 bases, with 17 bases between the two germline ends. The length of the CDR3 is 16 residues. CDR3 sequence (DNA): TGCGCCAGCAGCTTTGGGGGAAGGGGAGTTGACACTGAAGCTTTCTTT. It yields the protein CASSFGGRGVDTEAFF. The full variable domain, completed using reference TRBV5-1 and TRBJ1-1, is KAGVTQTPRYLIKTRGQQVTLSCSPISGHRSVSWYQQTPGQGLQFLFEYFSETQRNKGNFPGRFSGRQFSNSRSEMNVSTLELGDSALYLCASSFGGRGVDTEAFFGQGTRLTVV.

This clonotype was recorded many times. The V gene is TRBV2, the J gene TRBJ2-1; 7 bases fit TRBD1. Germline values: CDR1 SNHLY, CDR2 FYNNEI. The CDR3 consists of 14 residues. J was trimmed by 6 bases and V by 8 bases; bases with no gene match: 10. The CDR3 sequence: CASLDRAGGNEQFF. Here the CDR3 DNA reads TGTGCCAGCTTAGACAGGGCAGGGGGCAATGAGCAGTTCTTC. The full variable domain, with the rest looked up from reference TRBV2 and TRBJ2-1, is EPEVTQTPSHQVTQMGQEVILRCVPISNHLYFYWYRQILGQKVEFLVSFYNNEISEKSEIFDDQFSVERPDGSNFTLKIRSTKLEDSAMYFCASLDRAGGNEQFFGPGTRLTVL.

Ten or more counts support this clonotype. This chain links TRBV6-2 or TRBV6-3 with TRBJ2-5, with 7 positions matching TRBD2. The V and J ends lost 1 base and 3 bases, in that order; junction bases with no gene match: 5. The CDR3 has 15 residues. Looked up from germline, CDR1 is MNHEY and CDR2 is SVGEGT. This CDR3 is CASSYFLAEKETQYF. CDR3 bases: TGTGCCAGCAGTTACTTCCTAGCGGAGAAAGAGACCCAGTACTTC.

In the case of this clonotype: A much bigger clone sits one base away, suggesting this may be a read error. The V call is TRBV5-4, the J call TRBJ1-1; D gene unclear. CDR3 length equals 15 residues. Germline V lookup: CDR1 SGHNT, CDR2 YYREEE (reference sequence). CDR3 nucleotide sequence: TGTGCCAGCAGCTCGGGAGGATCCTTGAACACTGAAACTTTCTTT. It codes for CASSSGGSLNTETFF.

In this sample, this clonotype turned up many times. The chain combines TRBV5-1 with TRBJ2-1; TRBD2 agrees at 14 bases. Germline V gene data show CDR1 as SGHRS and CDR2 as YFSETQ. J lost 4 bases, V lost 4 bases, and 7 bases had no gene match. This CDR3 contains 17 residues. In DNA form, the CDR3 reads TGCGCCAGCAGCCTGGGACTAGCGGGGGCCCAATACAATGAGCAGTTCTTC. Protein product: CASSLGLAGAQYNEQFF.